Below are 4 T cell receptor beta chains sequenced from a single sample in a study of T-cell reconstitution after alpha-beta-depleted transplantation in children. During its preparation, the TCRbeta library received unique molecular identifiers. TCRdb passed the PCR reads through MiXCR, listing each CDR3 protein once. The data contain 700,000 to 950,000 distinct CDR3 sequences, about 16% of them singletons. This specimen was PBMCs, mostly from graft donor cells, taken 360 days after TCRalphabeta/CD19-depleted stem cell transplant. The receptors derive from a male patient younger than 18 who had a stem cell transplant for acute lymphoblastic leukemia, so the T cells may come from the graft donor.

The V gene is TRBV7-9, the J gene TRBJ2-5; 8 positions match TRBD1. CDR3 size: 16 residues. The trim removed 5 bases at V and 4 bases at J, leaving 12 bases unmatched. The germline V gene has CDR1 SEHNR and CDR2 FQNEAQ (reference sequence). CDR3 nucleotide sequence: TGTGCCAGCAGCGTCCGACAGGGGCTTTTACGAGAGACCCAGTACTTC. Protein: CASSVRQGLLRETQYF.

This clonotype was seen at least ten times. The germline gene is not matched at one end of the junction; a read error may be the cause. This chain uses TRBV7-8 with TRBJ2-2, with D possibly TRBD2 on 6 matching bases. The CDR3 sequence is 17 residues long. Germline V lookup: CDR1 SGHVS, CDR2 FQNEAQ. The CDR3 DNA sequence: TGTGCCAGCAGCTCCCCTCGGGGCCTAGCGAATACCGGGGAGCTGTTTTTT. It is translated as CASSSPRGLANTGELFF.

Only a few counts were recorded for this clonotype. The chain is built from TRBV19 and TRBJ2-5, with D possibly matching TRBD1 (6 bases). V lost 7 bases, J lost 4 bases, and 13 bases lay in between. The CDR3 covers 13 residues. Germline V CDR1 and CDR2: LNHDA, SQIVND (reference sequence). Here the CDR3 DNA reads TGTGCCAGTACACAGGGAATGGGAGAGACCCAGTACTTC. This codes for CASTQGMGETQYF.

The CDR3 sequence is CASSFRREGSTDTQYF. Here the CDR3 DNA reads TGTGCCAGCAGTTTCCGGCGGGAGGGTAGCACAGATACGCAGTATTTT. The chain couples TRBV27 to TRBJ2-3; 9 nucleotides align to TRBD2. V lost 3 bases, J lost 0 bases, and 4 bases stayed unmatched. This CDR3 has 16 residues. Germline CDR1 and CDR2: MNHEY and SMNVEV (reference sequence).